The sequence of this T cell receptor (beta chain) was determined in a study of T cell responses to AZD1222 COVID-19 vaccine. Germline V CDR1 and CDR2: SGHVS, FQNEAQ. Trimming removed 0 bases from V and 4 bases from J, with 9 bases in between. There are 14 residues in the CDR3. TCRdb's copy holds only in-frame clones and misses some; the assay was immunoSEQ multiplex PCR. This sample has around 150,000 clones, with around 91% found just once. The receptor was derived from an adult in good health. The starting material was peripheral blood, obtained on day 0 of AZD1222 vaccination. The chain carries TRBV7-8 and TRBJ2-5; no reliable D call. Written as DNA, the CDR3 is TGTGCCAGCAGCTTAGCCGCGGCGAGAGAGACCCAGTACTTC. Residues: CASSLAAARETQYF.